Listed below are T cell receptor beta chains from one sample, sequenced in a study of cytomegalovirus exposure and HLA in healthy donors. The protocol was immunoSEQ multiplex PCR, while the TCRdb copy is restricted to in-frame clones and leaves out a portion. The profile shows 170,000 or so clones, more than 65% of them singletons. Sequencing was performed on PBMCs. The receptors come from a woman aged 18-30 years in good health and CMV-seropositive. CDR3s include the opening cysteine and the closing phenylalanine or tryptophan. A D gene is named only where the DNA matches it firmly. For some rows the clone size is stated as once, few or many, or as a class when expanded; others skip it.

D: NA
J: TRBJ2-1
V: TRBV29-1
size: NA
CDR3: CSVQWTGYNEQFF

D: NA
J: TRBJ1-5
V: TRBV19
size: once
CDR3: CASSPSGTLNQPQHF

D: NA
J: TRBJ2-5
V: TRBV7-2
size: NA
CDR3: CASSPLRWAGANQETQYF

D: NA
J: TRBJ2-3
V: TRBV2
size: NA
CDR3: CATDGGLTTDTQYF

D: NA
J: TRBJ2-2
V: TRBV7-9
size: NA
CDR3: CASSLVVSGSNTGELFF

D: NA
J: TRBJ2-7
V: TRBV25-1
size: NA
CDR3: CASSDGASSIYEQYF

D: TRBD1
J: TRBJ2-2
V: TRBV11-2
size: NA
CDR3: CASRRTGPIGGELFF

D: TRBD2
J: TRBJ2-3
V: TRBV9
size: NA
CDR3: CASSSGTSGGYTDTQYF

D: TRBD1
J: TRBJ2-7
V: TRBV28
size: NA
CDR3: CASSRTGAGSYEQYF

D: TRBD1
J: TRBJ1-2
V: TRBV6-1
size: NA
CDR3: CASRADRGNGYTF

D: TRBD2
J: TRBJ2-7
V: TRBV9
size: NA
CDR3: CASSVAWGGGTYEQYF

D: NA
J: TRBJ2-3
V: TRBV7-3
size: NA
CDR3: CASSPEGDTQYF

D: NA
J: TRBJ1-6
V: TRBV6-1
size: once
CDR3: CASSEAPGHGGARNSPLHF

D: NA
J: TRBJ2-2
V: TRBV25-1
size: NA
CDR3: CASRGGGGTGELFF

D: TRBD1
J: TRBJ2-7
V: TRBV19
size: NA
CDR3: CASSLTGVNEQYF

D: NA
J: TRBJ1-5
V: TRBV6-1
size: NA
CDR3: CASRGFNQPQHF

D: NA
J: TRBJ2-3
V: TRBV7-2
size: NA
CDR3: CASSLLVSSDTQYF

D: NA
J: TRBJ1-5
V: TRBV6-1
size: NA
CDR3: CASSALGGSNQPQHF

D: NA
J: TRBJ1-2
V: TRBV7-9
size: NA
CDR3: CASYPQGSEYGYTF

D: NA
J: TRBJ1-6
V: TRBV4-1
size: NA
CDR3: CASSQRSLQGSSSYNSPLHF

D: TRBD1
J: TRBJ2-3
V: TRBV9
size: NA
CDR3: CASSPRTGGQGSTDTQYF

D: NA
J: TRBJ1-6
V: TRBV2
size: NA
CDR3: CASSDLRGSSSNSPLHF

D: NA
J: TRBJ2-1
V: TRBV18
size: NA
CDR3: CASSPVTSMSEQFF

D: TRBD1
J: TRBJ2-7
V: TRBV6-5
size: NA
CDR3: CASSYPAQGAMEQYF

D: NA
J: TRBJ1-4
V: TRBV6-5
size: NA
CDR3: CASRTEFNEKLFF

D: NA
J: TRBJ1-1
V: TRBV9
size: NA
CDR3: CASSVAGGNTEAFF

D: TRBD1
J: TRBJ1-1
V: TRBV7-9
size: NA
CDR3: CASSLGQGRAFF

D: NA
J: TRBJ1-6
V: TRBV6-1
size: NA
CDR3: CASSVDTTPLHF

D: TRBD2
J: TRBJ2-2
V: TRBV6-4
size: once
CDR3: CASSVLAGDVPGGELFF

D: TRBD1
J: TRBJ2-1
V: TRBV6-4
size: NA
CDR3: CASRAGDRGRGVNEQFF

D: NA
J: TRBJ1-1
V: TRBV5-1
size: NA
CDR3: CASSDDRVRNTEAFF

D: NA
J: TRBJ1-2
V: TRBV6-5
size: NA
CDR3: CASSSERRFGYGYTF

D: NA
J: TRBJ1-2
V: TRBV5-8
size: NA
CDR3: CASSLVLSVSNYGYTF

D: TRBD2
J: TRBJ2-7
V: TRBV9
size: NA
CDR3: CASSARGLENDEQYF

D: NA
J: TRBJ2-3
V: TRBV2
size: NA
CDR3: CASSQGDTQYF

D: NA
J: TRBJ1-2
V: TRBV4-1
size: once
CDR3: CASSQEGGLDRYTF

D: TRBD1
J: TRBJ1-2
V: TRBV9
size: NA
CDR3: CASSPGDRLVYGYTF

D: NA
J: TRBJ2-5
V: TRBV7-6
size: NA
CDR3: CASSLIQGKETQYF

D: TRBD2
J: TRBJ2-2
V: TRBV29-1
size: NA
CDR3: CSVKRGGDTGELFF

D: TRBD1
J: TRBJ2-7
V: TRBV5-6
size: NA
CDR3: CASGADRVGEQYF

D: TRBD1
J: TRBJ1-2
V: TRBV5-6
size: NA
CDR3: CASSLPLPGTGVGGYTF

D: NA
J: TRBJ1-6
V: TRBV5-1
size: few
CDR3: CASSLDGRNSPLHF

D: NA
J: TRBJ1-4
V: TRBV9
size: NA
CDR3: CASSVGEGLEKLFF

D: NA
J: TRBJ1-1
V: TRBV19
size: NA
CDR3: CASTPLGANTEAFF

D: NA
J: TRBJ1-1
V: TRBV6-6
size: NA
CDR3: CASSYGGSTEAFF